The clone carrying this T cell receptor (beta chain) was seen once. Methods used by the authors: The assay estimated nucleated cells by amplifying reference gene primers. The protocol was immunoSEQ multiplex PCR, while the TCRdb copy is restricted to in-frame clones and leaves out a portion. The DNA gave D and trimming, while V, J and clone size come from that table. The sample shows some 170,000 clones, 60% to 85% of them seen only once. J was trimmed by 1 base and V by 5 bases; bases with no gene match: 14. This CDR3 has 17 residues. The germline V gene encodes CDR1 GTSNPN and CDR2 SVGIG (reference sequence). The data are from a study of blood T cell repertoires in COVID-19. Turning to the study itself: From T cells, B-cell-depleted T cells, or PBMCs came the material, which was cDNA or gDNA.

Source material: peripheral blood. This sequence joins TRBV30 and TRBJ2-3; 8 nucleotides match TRBD2. This receptor was obtained from a man in his fifties or sixties with acute or convalescent COVID-19. The CDR3 loop is CAWSPTRGDPGTDTQYF. In nucleotides, the CDR3 is TGTGCCTGGTCCCCGACGCGGGGGGATCCCGGCACAGATACGCAGTATTTT. The complete variable domain, with remaining parts taken from reference TRBV30 and TRBJ2-3, reads SQTIHQWPATLVQPVGSPLSLECTVEGTSNPNLYWYRQAAGRGLQLLFYSVGIGQISSEVPQNLSASRPQDRQFILSSKKLLLSDSGFYLCAWSPTRGDPGTDTQYFGPGTRLTVL.